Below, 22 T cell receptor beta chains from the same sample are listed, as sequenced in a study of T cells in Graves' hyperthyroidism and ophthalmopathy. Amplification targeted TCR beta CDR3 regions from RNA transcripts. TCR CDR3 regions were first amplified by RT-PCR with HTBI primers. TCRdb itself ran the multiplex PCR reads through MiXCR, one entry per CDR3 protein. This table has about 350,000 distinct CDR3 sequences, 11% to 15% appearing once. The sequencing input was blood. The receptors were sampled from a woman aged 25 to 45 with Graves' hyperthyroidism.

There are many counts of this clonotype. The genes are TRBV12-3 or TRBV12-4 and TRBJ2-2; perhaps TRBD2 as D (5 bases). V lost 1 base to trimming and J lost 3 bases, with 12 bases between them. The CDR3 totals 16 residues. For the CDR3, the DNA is TGTGCCAGCAGTTTAGTGTCCCTGCGGGACACCGGGGAGCTGTTTTTT. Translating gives CASSLVSLRDTGELFF.

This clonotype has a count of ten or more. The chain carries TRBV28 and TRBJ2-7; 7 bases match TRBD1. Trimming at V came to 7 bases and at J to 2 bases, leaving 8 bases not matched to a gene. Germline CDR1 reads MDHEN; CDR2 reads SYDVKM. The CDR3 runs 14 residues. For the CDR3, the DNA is TGTGCCAGCAAACACCGGGACAGACCCTACGAGCAGTACTTC. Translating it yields CASKHRDRPYEQYF. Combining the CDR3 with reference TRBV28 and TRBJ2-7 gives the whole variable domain DVKVTQSSRYLVKRTGEKVFLECVQDMDHENMFWYRQDPGLGLRLIYFSYDVKMKEKGDIPEGYSVSREKKERFSLILESASTNQTSMYLCASKHRDRPYEQYFGPGTRLTVT.

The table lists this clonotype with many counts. CDR3 protein: CASSPRPGLREETQYF. CDR3 sequence (DNA): TGTGCCAGCAGCCCGCGTCCCGGCCTCCGGGAAGAGACCCAGTACTTC. The chain has TRBV5-6 and TRBJ2-5, with unresolved D. Germline CDR1 and CDR2: SGHDT and YYEEEE. CDR3 length equals 16 residues. The V end was cut by 4 bases, the J end by 3 bases, with 19 bases between.

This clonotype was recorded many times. For the CDR3, the DNA is TGCGCCAGCACGAGCGGGAGGGTTTCGACGGAGACCCAGTACTTC. Translating it yields CASTSGRVSTETQYF. The gene calls are TRBV10-2 and TRBJ2-5; the match to TRBD2 covers 10 bases. CDR1 and CDR2 (germline): WSHSY, SAAADI. The CDR3 is made up of 15 amino acids. Unmatched junction bases numbered 10, after V lost 7 bases and J lost 5 bases.

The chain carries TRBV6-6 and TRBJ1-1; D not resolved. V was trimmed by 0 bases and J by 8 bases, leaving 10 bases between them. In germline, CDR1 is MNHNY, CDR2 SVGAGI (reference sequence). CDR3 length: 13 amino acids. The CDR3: CASSYSAPGEAFF. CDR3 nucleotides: TGTGCCAGCAGTTACTCGGCACCGGGGGAAGCTTTCTTT.

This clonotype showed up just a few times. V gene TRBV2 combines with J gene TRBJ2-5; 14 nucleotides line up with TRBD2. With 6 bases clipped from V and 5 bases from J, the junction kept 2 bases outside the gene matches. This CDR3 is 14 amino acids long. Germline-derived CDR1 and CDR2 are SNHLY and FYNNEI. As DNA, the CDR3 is TGTGCCAGCAGGGGACTAGCGGGAGCTGAGACCCAGTACTTC. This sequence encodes CASRGLAGAETQYF.

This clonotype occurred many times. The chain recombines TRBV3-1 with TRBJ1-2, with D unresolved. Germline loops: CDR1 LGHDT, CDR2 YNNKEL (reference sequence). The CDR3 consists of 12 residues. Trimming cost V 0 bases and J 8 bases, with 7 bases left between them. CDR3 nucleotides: TGTGCCAGCAGCCAAGAATGGGCCGGCTACACCTTC. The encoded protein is CASSQEWAGYTF.

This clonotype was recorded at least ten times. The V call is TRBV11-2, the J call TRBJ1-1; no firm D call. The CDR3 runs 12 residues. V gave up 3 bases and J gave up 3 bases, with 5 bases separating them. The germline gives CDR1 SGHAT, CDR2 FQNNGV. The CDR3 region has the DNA TGTGCCAGCAGCTTGTTTCACACTGAAGCTTTCTTT. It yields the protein CASSLFHTEAFF. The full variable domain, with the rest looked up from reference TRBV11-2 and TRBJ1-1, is EAGVAQSPRYKIIEKRQSVAFWCNPISGHATLYWYQQILGQGPKLLIQFQNNGVVDDSQLPKDRFSAERLKGVDSTLKIQPAKLEDSAVYLCASSLFHTEAFFGQGTRLTVV.

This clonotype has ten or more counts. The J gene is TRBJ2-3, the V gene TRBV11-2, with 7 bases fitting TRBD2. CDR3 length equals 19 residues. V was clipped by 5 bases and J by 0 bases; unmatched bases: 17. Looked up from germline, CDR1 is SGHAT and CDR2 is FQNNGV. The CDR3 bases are TGTGCCAGCAGCCCTAGTGCAGGACTAGGGTTAAGGAGCACAGATACGCAGTATTTT. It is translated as CASSPSAGLGLRSTDTQYF.

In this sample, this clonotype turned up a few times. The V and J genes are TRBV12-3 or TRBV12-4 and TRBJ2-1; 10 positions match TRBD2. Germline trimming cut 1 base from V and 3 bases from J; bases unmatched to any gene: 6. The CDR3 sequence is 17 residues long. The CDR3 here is CASSLGFGLADYNEQFF. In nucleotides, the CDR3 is TGTGCCAGCAGTTTAGGGTTTGGACTAGCGGACTACAATGAGCAGTTCTTC.

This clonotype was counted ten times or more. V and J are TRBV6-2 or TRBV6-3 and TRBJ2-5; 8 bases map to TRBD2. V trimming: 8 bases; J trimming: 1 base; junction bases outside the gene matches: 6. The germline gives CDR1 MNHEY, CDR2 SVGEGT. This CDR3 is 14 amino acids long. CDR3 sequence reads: CASLREGFQETQYF. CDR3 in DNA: TGTGCCAGCTTACGGGAGGGATTCCAAGAGACCCAGTACTTC.

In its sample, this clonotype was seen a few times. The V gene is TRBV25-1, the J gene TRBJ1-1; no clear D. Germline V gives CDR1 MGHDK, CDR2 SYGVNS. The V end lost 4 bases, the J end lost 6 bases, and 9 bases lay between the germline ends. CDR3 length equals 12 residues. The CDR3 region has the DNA TGTGCCAGCAGTGGGGAAAGGGCTGAAGCTTTCTTT. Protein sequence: CASSGERAEAFF.

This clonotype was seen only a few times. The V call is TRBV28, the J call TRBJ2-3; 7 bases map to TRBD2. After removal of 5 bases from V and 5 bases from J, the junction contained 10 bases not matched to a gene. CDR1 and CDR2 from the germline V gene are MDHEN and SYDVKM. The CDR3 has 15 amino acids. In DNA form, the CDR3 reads TGTGCCAGCAGTCCCAGCGGGGCTATGGGAGATACGCAGTATTTT. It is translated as CASSPSGAMGDTQYF. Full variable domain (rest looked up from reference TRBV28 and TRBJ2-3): DVKVTQSSRYLVKRTGEKVFLECVQDMDHENMFWYRQDPGLGLRLIYFSYDVKMKEKGDIPEGYSVSREKKERFSLILESASTNQTSMYLCASSPSGAMGDTQYFGPGTRLTVL.

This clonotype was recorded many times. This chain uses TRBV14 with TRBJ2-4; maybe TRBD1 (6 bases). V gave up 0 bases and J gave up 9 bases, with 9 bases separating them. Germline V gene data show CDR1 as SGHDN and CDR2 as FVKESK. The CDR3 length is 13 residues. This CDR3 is CASSQDTGSIQYF. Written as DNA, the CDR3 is TGTGCCAGCAGCCAAGATACAGGGAGCATTCAGTACTTC.

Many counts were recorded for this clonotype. The CDR3 coding sequence is TGTGCCAGCAGCCTACCGGGTCGGGACTACACCTTC. Translated, it gives CASSLPGRDYTF. The V and J genes are TRBV12-3 or TRBV12-4 and TRBJ1-2, with D hard to call. Between the trimmed V and J ends, which lost 6 bases and 10 bases, there was a span of 15 bases. CDR3 length: 12 residues.

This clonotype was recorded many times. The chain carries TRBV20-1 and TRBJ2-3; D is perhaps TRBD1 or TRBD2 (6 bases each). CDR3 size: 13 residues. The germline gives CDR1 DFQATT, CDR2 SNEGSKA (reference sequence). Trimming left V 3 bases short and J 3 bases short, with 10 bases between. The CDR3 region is CSARGGGTDTQYF. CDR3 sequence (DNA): TGCAGTGCTAGGGGGGGCGGGACAGATACGCAGTATTTT.

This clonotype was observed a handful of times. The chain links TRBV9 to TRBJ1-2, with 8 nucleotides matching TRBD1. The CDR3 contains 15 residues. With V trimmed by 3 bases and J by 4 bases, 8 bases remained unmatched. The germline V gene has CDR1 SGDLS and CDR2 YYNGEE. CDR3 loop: CASSDGGTGPYGYTF. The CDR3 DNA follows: TGTGCCAGCAGCGACGGGGGGACAGGACCCTATGGCTACACCTTC.

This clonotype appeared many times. The CDR3 DNA reads as TGCGCCAGCCGTATTCGGGAGACCCAGTACTTC. Protein product: CASRIRETQYF. The chain uses TRBV5-1 and TRBJ2-5; D is undetermined. The CDR3 length is 11 residues. The V and J ends lost 7 bases and 5 bases respectively, with 9 bases between them. CDR1 is SGHRS and CDR2 is YFSETQ in the germline V gene.

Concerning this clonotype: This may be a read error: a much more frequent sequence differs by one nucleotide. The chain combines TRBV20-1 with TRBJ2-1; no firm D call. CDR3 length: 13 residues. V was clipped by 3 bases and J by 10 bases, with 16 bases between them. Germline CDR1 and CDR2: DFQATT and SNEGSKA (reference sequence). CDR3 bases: TGCAGTGCTAGGTCAGATACCGCCCGAGAGCAGTTCTTC. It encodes CSARSDTAREQFF.

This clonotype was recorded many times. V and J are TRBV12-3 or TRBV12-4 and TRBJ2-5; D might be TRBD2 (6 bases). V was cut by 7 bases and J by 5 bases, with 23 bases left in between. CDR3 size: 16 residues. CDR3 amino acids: CASTPTYREREETQYF. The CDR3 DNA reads TGTGCCAGCACCCCAACCTACCGGGAGCGAGAGGAGACCCAGTACTTC.

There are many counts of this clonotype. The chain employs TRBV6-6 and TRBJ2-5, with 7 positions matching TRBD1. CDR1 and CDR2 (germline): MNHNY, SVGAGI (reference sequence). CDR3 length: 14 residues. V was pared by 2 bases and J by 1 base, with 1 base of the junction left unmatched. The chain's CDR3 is CASSYAGGQETQYF. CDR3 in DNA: TGTGCCAGCAGTTACGCAGGGGGCCAAGAGACCCAGTACTTC.

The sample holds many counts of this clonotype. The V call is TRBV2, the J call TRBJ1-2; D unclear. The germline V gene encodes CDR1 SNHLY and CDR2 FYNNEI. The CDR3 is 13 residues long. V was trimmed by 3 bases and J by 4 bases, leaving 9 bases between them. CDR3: CASSDGVLYGYTF. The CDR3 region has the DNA TGTGCCAGCAGTGACGGGGTGCTCTATGGCTACACCTTC. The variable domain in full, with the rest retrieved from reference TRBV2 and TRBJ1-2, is EPEVTQTPSHQVTQMGQEVILRCVPISNHLYFYWYRQILGQKVEFLVSFYNNEISEKSEIFDDQFSVERPDGSNFTLKIRSTKLEDSAMYFCASSDGVLYGYTFGSGTRLTVV.